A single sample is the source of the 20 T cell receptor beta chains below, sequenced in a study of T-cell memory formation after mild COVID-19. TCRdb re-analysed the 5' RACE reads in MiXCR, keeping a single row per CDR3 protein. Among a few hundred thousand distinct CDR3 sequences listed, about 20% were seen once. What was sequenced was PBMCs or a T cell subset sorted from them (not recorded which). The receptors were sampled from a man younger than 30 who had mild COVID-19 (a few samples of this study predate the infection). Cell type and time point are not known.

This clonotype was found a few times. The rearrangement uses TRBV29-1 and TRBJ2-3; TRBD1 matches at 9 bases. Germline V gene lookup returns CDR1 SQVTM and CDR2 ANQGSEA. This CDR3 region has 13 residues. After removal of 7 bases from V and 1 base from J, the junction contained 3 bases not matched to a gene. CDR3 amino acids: CSDRTGGTDTQYF. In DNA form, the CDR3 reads TGCAGCGACCGGACAGGGGGCACAGATACGCAGTATTTT.

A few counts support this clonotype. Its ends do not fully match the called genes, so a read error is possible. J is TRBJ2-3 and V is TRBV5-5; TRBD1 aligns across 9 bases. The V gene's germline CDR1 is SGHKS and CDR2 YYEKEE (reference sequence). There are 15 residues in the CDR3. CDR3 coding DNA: TGTGCCAGCAGTTTGGGACAGGGTATCACAGATACGCAGTATTTT. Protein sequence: CASSLGQGITDTQYF.

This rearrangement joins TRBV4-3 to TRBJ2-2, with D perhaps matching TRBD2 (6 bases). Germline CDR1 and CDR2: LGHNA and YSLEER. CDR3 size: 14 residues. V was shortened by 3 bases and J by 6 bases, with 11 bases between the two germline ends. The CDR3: CASSQGGRAGELFF. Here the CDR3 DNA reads TGCGCCAGCAGCCAGGGAGGCAGGGCCGGGGAGCTGTTTTTT.

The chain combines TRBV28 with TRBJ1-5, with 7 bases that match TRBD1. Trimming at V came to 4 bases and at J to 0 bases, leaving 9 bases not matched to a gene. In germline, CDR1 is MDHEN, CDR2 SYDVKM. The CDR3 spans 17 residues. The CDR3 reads CASSSRDSGYSNQPQHF. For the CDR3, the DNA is TGTGCCAGCAGTTCCCGGGACAGCGGTTATAGCAATCAGCCCCAGCATTTT.

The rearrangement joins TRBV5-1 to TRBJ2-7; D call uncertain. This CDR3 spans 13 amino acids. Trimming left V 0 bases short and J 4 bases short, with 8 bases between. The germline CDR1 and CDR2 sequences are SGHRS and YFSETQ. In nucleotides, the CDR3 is TGCGCCAGCAGCTTGGGAGGCAGGTACGAGCAGTACGTC. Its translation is CASSLGGRYEQYV.

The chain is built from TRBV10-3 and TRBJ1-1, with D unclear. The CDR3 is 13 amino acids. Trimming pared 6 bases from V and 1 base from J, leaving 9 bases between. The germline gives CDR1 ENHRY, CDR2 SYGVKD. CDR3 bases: TGTGCCATCAGGGATAAACCGAACACTGAAGCTTTCTTT. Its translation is CAIRDKPNTEAFF.

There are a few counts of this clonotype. The CDR3 sequence: CASSSPGLAQGHTQYF. The CDR3 region has the DNA TGTGCCAGCAGCTCTCCGGGACTAGCCCAAGGTCATACGCAGTATTTT. The rearrangement links TRBV7-9 to TRBJ2-3; 9 nucleotides match TRBD2. Germline CDR1 and CDR2: SEHNR and FQNEAQ (reference sequence). The CDR3 extends over 16 amino acids. V lost 4 bases to trimming and J lost 7 bases; unmatched junction nucleotides: 12. Full variable domain (outside the CDR3, taken from reference TRBV7-9 and TRBJ2-3): DTGVSQNPRHKITKRGQNVTFRCDPISEHNRLYWYRQTLGQGPEFLTYFQNEAQLEKSRLLSDRFSAERPKGSFSTLEIQRTEQGDSAMYLCASSSPGLAQGHTQYFGPGTRLTVL.

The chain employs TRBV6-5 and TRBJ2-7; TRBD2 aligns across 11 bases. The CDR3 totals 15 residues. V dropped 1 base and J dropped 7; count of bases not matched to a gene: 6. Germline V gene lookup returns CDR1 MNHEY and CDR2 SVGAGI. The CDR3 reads CASSYYFGTSGEQYF. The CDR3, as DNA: TGTGCCAGCAGTTACTACTTCGGGACTAGCGGAGAGCAGTACTTC.

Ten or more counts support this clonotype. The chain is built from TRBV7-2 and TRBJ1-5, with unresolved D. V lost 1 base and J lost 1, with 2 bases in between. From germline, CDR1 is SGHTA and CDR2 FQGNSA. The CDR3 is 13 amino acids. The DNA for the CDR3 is TGTGCCAGCAGCTTAGAGAGCAATCAGCCCCAGCATTTT. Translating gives CASSLESNQPQHF.

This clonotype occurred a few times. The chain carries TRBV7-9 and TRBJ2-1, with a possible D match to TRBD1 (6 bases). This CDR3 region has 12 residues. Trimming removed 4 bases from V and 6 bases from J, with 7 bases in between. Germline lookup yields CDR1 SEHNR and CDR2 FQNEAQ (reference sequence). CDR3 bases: TGTGCCAGCAGCTGGGACATCAATGAGCAGTTCTTC. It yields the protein CASSWDINEQFF.

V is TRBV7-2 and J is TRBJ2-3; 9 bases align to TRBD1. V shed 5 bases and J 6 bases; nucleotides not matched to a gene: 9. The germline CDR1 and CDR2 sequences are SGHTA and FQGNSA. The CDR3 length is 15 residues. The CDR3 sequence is CASSPPGQGWDTQYF. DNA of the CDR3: TGTGCCAGCAGCCCCCCGGGACAGGGCTGGGATACGCAGTATTTT.

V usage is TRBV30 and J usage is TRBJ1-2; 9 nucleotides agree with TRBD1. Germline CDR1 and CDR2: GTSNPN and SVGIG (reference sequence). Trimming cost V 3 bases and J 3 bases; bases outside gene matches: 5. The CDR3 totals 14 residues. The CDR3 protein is CAWSRDRADYGYTF. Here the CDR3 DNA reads TGTGCCTGGAGCAGGGACAGGGCAGACTATGGCTACACCTTC.

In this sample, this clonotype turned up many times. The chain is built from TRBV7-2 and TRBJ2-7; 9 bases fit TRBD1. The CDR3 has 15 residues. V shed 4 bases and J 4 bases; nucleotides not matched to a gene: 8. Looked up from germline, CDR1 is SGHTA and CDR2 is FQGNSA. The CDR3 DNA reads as TGTGCCAGCAGCTGGTCCGGGACAGGGTCATACGAGCAGTACTTC. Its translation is CASSWSGTGSYEQYF. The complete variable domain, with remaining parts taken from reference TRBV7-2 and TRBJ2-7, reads GAGVSQSPSNKVTEKGKDVELRCDPISGHTALYWYRQSLGQGLEFLIYFQGNSAPDKSGLPSDRFSAERTGGSVSTLTIQRTQQEDSAVYLCASSWSGTGSYEQYFGPGTRLTVT.

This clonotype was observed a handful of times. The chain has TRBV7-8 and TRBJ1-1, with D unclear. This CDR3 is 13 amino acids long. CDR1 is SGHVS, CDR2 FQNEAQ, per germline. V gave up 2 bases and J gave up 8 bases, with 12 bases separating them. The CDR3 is CASSLLGGSEAFF. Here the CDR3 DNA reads TGTGCCAGCAGCTTACTTGGTGGCTCGGAAGCTTTCTTT.

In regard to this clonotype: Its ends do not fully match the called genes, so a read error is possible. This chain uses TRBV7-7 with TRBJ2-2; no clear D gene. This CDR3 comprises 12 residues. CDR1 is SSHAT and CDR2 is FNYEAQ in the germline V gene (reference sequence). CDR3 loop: CASSFPGGELFF. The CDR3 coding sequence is TGTGCTAGCAGCTTTCCGGGCGGGGAGCTGTTTTTT. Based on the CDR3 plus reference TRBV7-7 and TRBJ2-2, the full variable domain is GAGVSQSPRYKVTKRGQDVTLRCDPISSHATLYWYQQALGQGPEFLTYFNYEAQPDKSGLPSDRFSAERPEGSISTLTIQRTEQRDSAMYRCASSFPGGELFFGEGSRLTVL.

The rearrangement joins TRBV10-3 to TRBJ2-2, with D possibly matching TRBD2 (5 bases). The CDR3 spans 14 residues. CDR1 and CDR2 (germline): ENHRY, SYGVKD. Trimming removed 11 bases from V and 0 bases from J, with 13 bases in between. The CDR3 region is CASRGIPNTGELFF. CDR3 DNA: TGTGCCTCGCGAGGGATCCCGAACACCGGGGAGCTGTTTTTT.

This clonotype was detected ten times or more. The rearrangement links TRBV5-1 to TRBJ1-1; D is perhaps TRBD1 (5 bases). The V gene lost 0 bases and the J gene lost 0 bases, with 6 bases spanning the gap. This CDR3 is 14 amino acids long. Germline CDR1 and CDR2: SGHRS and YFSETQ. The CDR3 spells CASSLGTLNTEAFF. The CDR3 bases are TGCGCCAGCAGCTTGGGGACACTGAACACTGAAGCTTTCTTT. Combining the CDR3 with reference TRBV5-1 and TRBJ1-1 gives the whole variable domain KAGVTQTPRYLIKTRGQQVTLSCSPISGHRSVSWYQQTPGQGLQFLFEYFSETQRNKGNFPGRFSGRQFSNSRSEMNVSTLELGDSALYLCASSLGTLNTEAFFGQGTRLTVV.

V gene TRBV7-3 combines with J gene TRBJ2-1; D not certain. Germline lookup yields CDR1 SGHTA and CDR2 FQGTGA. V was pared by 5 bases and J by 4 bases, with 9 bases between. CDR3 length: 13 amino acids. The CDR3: CASSATEYNEQFF. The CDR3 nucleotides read TGTGCCAGCAGCGCAACAGAATACAATGAGCAGTTCTTC.

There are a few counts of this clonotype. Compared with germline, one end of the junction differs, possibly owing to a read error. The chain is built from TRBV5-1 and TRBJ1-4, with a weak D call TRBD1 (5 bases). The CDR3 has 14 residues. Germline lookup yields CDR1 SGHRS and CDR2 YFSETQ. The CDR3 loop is CASSFGASGEKLFF. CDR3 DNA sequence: TGCGCAAGCAGCTTCGGGGCGAGCGGTGAAAAACTGTTTTTT.

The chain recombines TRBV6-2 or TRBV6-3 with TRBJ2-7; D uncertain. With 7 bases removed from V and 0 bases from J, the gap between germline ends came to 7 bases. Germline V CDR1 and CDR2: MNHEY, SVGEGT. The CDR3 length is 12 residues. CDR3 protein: CASKKSSYEQYF. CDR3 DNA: TGTGCCAGCAAGAAGAGCTCCTACGAGCAGTACTTC.